Shown below are 30 T cell receptor beta chains from a single sample sequenced in a study of beta chain features in type 1 diabetes listed by TCRdb under 2018. Receptors were amplified or captured by the immunoSEQ multiplex PCR assay. The entire amount of isolated RNA was reverse transcribed using the High Capacity cDNA Reverse Transcription Kit, so the sequenced TCRB transcripts were expressed ones. Sourced from immuneACCESS, this table was stored by TCRdb with only in-frame sequences that have V and J called. A share of the clones is absent; for the studies checked, an unresolved V gene accounts for under half, and the remainder has no known explanation. The sample table shows 130,000 to 150,000 clones, and 6.9% are seen once. Around 1.5% of the sample comes from the top ten. The sequencing input was central memory CD4+ T cells from blood. These receptor sequences come from a young woman in good health.

This clone was seen more than once but under ten times. This sequence joins TRBV12-5 and TRBJ2-1; possible D gene TRBD2, 6 bases. V lost 6 bases and J lost 5, with 17 bases in between. Germline lookup yields CDR1 LGHNT and CDR2 FRNRAP. CDR3 length equals 15 residues. The CDR3 spells CASGRPGLGDNEQFF. As DNA, the CDR3 is TGTGCTAGTGGGCGCCCGGGACTCGGAGACAATGAGCAGTTCTTC.

This clone has more than one count but fewer than ten. The genes are TRBV4-3 and TRBJ2-5, with D perhaps TRBD2 (5 bases). V lost 4 bases and J 2 bases, leaving 17 bases between the germline ends. Germline V CDR1 and CDR2: LGHNA, YSLEER. CDR3 length: 16 residues. The CDR3 sequence is CASSPTPLAPQETQYF. DNA for the CDR3: TGCGCCAGCAGCCCCACCCCGCTAGCCCCGCAAGAGACCCAGTACTTC.

The chain is built from TRBV5-1 and TRBJ2-6, with 7 bases that match TRBD2. Per the germline V gene, CDR1 is SGHRS and CDR2 is YFSETQ. V shed 4 bases, J shed 2 bases, and the junction held 3 bases outside the gene matches. The CDR3 sequence is 15 residues long. CDR3 loop: CASSRGETGANVLTF. CDR3 in DNA: TGCGCCAGCAGCCGGGGGGAGACTGGGGCCAACGTCCTGACTTTC.

This clone was counted a few times. V is TRBV6-1 and J is TRBJ1-1, with D maybe TRBD1 (6 bases). V was cut by 6 bases and J by 3 bases, with 17 bases left in between. The CDR3 extends over 15 amino acids. Looked up from germline, CDR1 is MNHNS and CDR2 is SASEGT. This CDR3 reads CASSRLTGMYTEAFF. CDR3 in DNA: TGTGCCAGCAGCCGACTAACAGGGATGTACACTGAAGCTTTCTTT.

A few counts support this clone. The V gene is TRBV4-1, the J gene TRBJ2-7; D possibly corresponds to TRBD2 (5 bases). Between the trimmed V and J ends, which lost 4 bases and 4 bases, there was a span of 17 bases. Germline CDR1 is MGHRA and CDR2 is YSYEKL. The CDR3 is made up of 15 amino acids. The CDR3 region has the DNA TGCGCCAGCAGCCTTCAAGTGGGAGAGGATTACGAGCAGTACTTC. Translated, it gives CASSLQVGEDYEQYF.

The chain carries TRBV28 and TRBJ1-1; TRBD1 is a possible D gene (6 bases). This CDR3 is built from 13 residues. Germline-derived CDR1 and CDR2 are MDHEN and SYDVKM. The V end was cut by 8 bases, the J end by 1 base, with 11 bases between. As DNA, the CDR3 is TGTGCCAGCGGGGGACACCCGAACACTGAAGCTTTCTTT. Translating gives CASGGHPNTEAFF.

The sample holds a few counts of this clone. This chain links TRBV7-4 with TRBJ1-1, with D maybe TRBD1 (5 bases). Trimming took off 7 bases at V and 1 base at J, with 19 bases between the two ends. The CDR3 contains 16 residues. Germline V gene data show CDR1 as SGHVT and CDR2 as SQSDAQ. CDR3 bases: TGTGCCAGCATCTTCAACTTGGGGGGATGGAACACTGAAGCTTTCTTT. It translates to CASIFNLGGWNTEAFF.

The chain employs TRBV30 and TRBJ1-2; a weak D match, TRBD1 (5 bases). Germline values: CDR1 GTSNPN, CDR2 SVGIG (reference sequence). With 3 bases removed from V and 6 bases from J, the gap between germline ends came to 14 bases. This CDR3 has 13 amino acids. The CDR3 nucleotides are TGTGCCTGGAGAAGGGGTAGCTCAGATGGCTACACCTTC. Its translation: CAWRRGSSDGYTF. The full variable domain, with the rest looked up from reference TRBV30 and TRBJ1-2, is SQTIHQWPATLVQPVGSPLSLECTVEGTSNPNLYWYRQAAGRGLQLLFYSVGIGQISSEVPQNLSASRPQDRQFILSSKKLLLSDSGFYLCAWRRGSSDGYTFGSGTRLTVV.

The chain couples TRBV2 to TRBJ2-5; the D gene is possibly TRBD2 (5 bases). Germline values: CDR1 SNHLY, CDR2 FYNNEI. Trimming took off 8 bases at V and 5 bases at J, with 18 bases between the two ends. The CDR3 consists of 14 residues. The CDR3 sequence is CASGLLTGGETQYF. As DNA, the CDR3 is TGTGCCAGCGGACTTCTGACCGGCGGGGAGACCCAGTACTTC.

V and J are TRBV9 and TRBJ2-1, with 13 nucleotides matching TRBD2. The germline gives CDR1 SGDLS, CDR2 YYNGEE. The CDR3 runs to 15 residues. With 4 bases clipped from V and 6 bases from J, the junction kept 4 bases outside the gene matches. CDR3 loop: CASSPGLAGRNEQFF. In DNA, the CDR3 is TGTGCCAGCAGCCCGGGACTAGCGGGACGCAATGAGCAGTTCTTC. Drawing the rest from reference TRBV9 and TRBJ2-1, the complete variable domain is DSGVTQTPKHLITATGQRVTLRCSPRSGDLSVYWYQQSLDQGLQFLIQYYNGEERAKGNILERFSAQQFPDLHSELNLSSLELGDSALYFCASSPGLAGRNEQFFGPGTRLTVL.

This clone was counted only a few times. V gene TRBV5-1 combines with J gene TRBJ2-5, with unresolved D. Trimming removed 0 bases from V and 1 base from J, with 7 bases in between. Per the germline V gene, CDR1 is SGHRS and CDR2 is YFSETQ. There are 14 residues in the CDR3. The CDR3: CASSLGYLQETQYF. The CDR3 DNA follows: TGCGCCAGCAGCTTGGGCTACCTCCAAGAGACCCAGTACTTC.

This clone turned up a few times. The V and J genes are TRBV10-3 and TRBJ2-3; 7 nucleotides match TRBD1. CDR3 length: 14 residues. V lost 6 bases to trimming and J lost 3 bases; unmatched junction nucleotides: 6. Per germline, CDR1 ENHRY and CDR2 SYGVKD. CDR3 residues: CAIRKGQVTDTQYF. In nucleotides, the CDR3 is TGTGCCATCAGAAAAGGACAGGTGACAGATACGCAGTATTTT.

This clone was found once. J is TRBJ2-6 and V is TRBV4-2; TRBD2 is a possible D gene (5 bases). The V end lost 2 bases, the J end lost 0 bases, and 11 bases lay between the germline ends. This CDR3 is built from 17 residues. Per the germline V gene, CDR1 is LGHNA and CDR2 is YNFKEQ. The CDR3 nucleotides are TGTGCCAGCAGCCAAACCCTTGGGAGCTCTGGGGCCAACGTCCTGACTTTC. Its protein is CASSQTLGSSGANVLTF.

This clone was seen a few times. Written as DNA, the CDR3 is TGTGCCAGCAGTTCTGCAGGGCGAGGTTTGGGGACAGATACGCAGTATTTT. It translates to CASSSAGRGLGTDTQYF. The chain carries TRBV28 and TRBJ2-3, with a tentative D call TRBD1 (5 bases). This CDR3 spans 17 amino acids. The germline V and J ends were trimmed by 4 bases and 3 bases, with 20 bases remaining between them. CDR1 and CDR2 from the germline V gene are MDHEN and SYDVKM.

The V and J genes are TRBV7-6 and TRBJ2-7, with 12 bases that match TRBD2. The germline CDR1 and CDR2 sequences are SGHVS and FNYEAQ. Losses at the gene ends were 5 bases for V and 0 bases for J; bases not matched to a gene: 2. The CDR3 sequence is 15 residues long. The CDR3 DNA reads TGTGCCAGCAGCCCGACTAGCGGGGGCTCCTACGAGCAGTACTTC. Translated, it gives CASSPTSGGSYEQYF.

A few counts support this clone. This rearrangement joins TRBV6-1 to TRBJ2-5; 11 positions agree with TRBD2. The CDR3 runs 18 residues. J gave up 2 bases and V 2 bases, and 10 bases lay outside the gene matches. Germline V gene sequence: CDR1 MNHNS, CDR2 SASEGT. CDR3 sequence (DNA): TGTGCCAGCAGTGAAAGCCTACTAGCGGGAGCCATTCAAGAGACCCAGTACTTC. Translating it yields CASSESLLAGAIQETQYF.

V and J are TRBV5-4 and TRBJ1-2; TRBD1 aligns across 8 bases. The CDR3 covers 15 residues. V dropped 2 bases and J dropped 4; count of bases not matched to a gene: 7. Germline V gives CDR1 SGHNT, CDR2 YYREEE (reference sequence). The CDR3 loop reads CASSLSRGQGYGYTF. The CDR3, as DNA: TGTGCCAGCAGCTTATCACGCGGACAGGGCTATGGCTACACCTTC.

This chain links TRBV29-1 with TRBJ2-2; a possible D gene is TRBD2 (7 bases). Trimming took off 4 bases at V and 3 bases at J, with 18 bases between the two ends. The length of the CDR3 is 16 residues. Per the germline V gene, CDR1 is SQVTM and CDR2 is ANQGSEA. Written as DNA, the CDR3 is TGCAGCGTTGTGGTGTTTGGCGGGGGCTACACCGGGGAGCTGTTTTTT. This encodes CSVVVFGGGYTGELFF.

This clone was counted at least ten times. This chain links TRBV28 with TRBJ2-4; perhaps TRBD2 as D (6 bases). The germline gives CDR1 MDHEN, CDR2 SYDVKM. The CDR3 loop spans 15 amino acids. V dropped 8 bases and J dropped 1 base, with 15 bases sitting between them. The CDR3 bases are TGTGCCAGCTCTACTTTTGGGGGGGCCAAAAACATTCAGTACTTC. It codes for CASSTFGGAKNIQYF.

This clone was counted a few times. Other DNA sequences in this sample translate to the same CDR3. V is TRBV7-6 and J is TRBJ1-1, with D unresolved. Germline lookup yields CDR1 SGHVS and CDR2 FNYEAQ. The CDR3 extends over 12 amino acids. Trimming removed 4 bases at V and 4 bases at J, with 7 bases between. The CDR3 bases are TGTGCCAGCAGCTCCGGTCGCACTGAAGCTTTCTTT. Residues: CASSSGRTEAFF.

This clone was observed a handful of times. V is TRBV7-2 and J is TRBJ1-3, with TRBD1 matching 7 bases. Germline lookup yields CDR1 SGHTA and CDR2 FQGNSA. The trim removed 1 base at V and 0 bases at J, leaving 6 bases unmatched. The length of the CDR3 is 17 residues. The CDR3 bases are TGTGCCAGCAGCTTAGGGGGACAGCGCAACTCTGGAAACACCATATATTTT. Its translation: CASSLGGQRNSGNTIYF.

The sample holds a few counts of this clone. The V and J genes are TRBV4-3 and TRBJ2-1, with 11 bases fitting TRBD1. From germline, CDR1 is LGHNA and CDR2 YSLEER. This CDR3 has 16 amino acids. Trimming removed 4 bases from V and 9 bases from J; junction bases left unmatched: 11. CDR3 sequence (DNA): TGCGCCAGCAGCCGAGACGTCGGGACAGGGGGTATTGAGCAGTTCTTC. As protein: CASSRDVGTGGIEQFF.

This clone has ten or more counts. This sequence joins TRBV28 and TRBJ1-2; 9 positions match TRBD1. Losses at the gene ends were 10 bases for V and 10 bases for J; bases not matched to a gene: 13. The CDR3 contains 13 residues. Germline CDR1 MDHEN, CDR2 SYDVKM. The CDR3 region is CAIMEPGQGTYTF. In nucleotides, the CDR3 is TGTGCCATCATGGAACCGGGACAGGGTACCTACACCTTC.

The table lists this clone with a few counts. This chain joins TRBV10-3 and TRBJ1-1; D perhaps matches TRBD1 (6 bases). V was clipped by 2 bases and J by 7 bases, with 14 bases between them. Germline V gives CDR1 ENHRY, CDR2 SYGVKD. The CDR3 consists of 14 residues. In nucleotides, the CDR3 is TGTGCCATCAGTGAGCCTGACAGGCGAGGTGAAGCTTTCTTT. Translating gives CAISEPDRRGEAFF.

This clone appeared a few times. The chain employs TRBV18 and TRBJ2-1; 9 positions match TRBD2. Germline trimming cut 0 bases from V and 10 bases from J; bases unmatched to any gene: 13. CDR1 is KGHSH and CDR2 is LQKENI in the germline V gene. This CDR3 region has 17 residues. The CDR3 loop is CASSPPSKGLAGDEQFF. In DNA form, the CDR3 reads TGTGCCAGCTCACCACCTTCAAAGGGGTTAGCGGGAGACGAGCAGTTCTTC.

This clone has only a few counts. The CDR3 DNA reads as TGTGCCAGCAGTGTCGACAGGGCGTACACTGAAGCTTTCTTT. This gives the protein CASSVDRAYTEAFF. This chain uses TRBV6-5 with TRBJ1-1, with 7 bases matching TRBD1. Trimming at V came to 5 bases and at J to 3 bases, leaving 6 bases not matched to a gene. From germline, CDR1 is MNHEY and CDR2 SVGAGI. CDR3 length: 14 amino acids.

In DNA form, the CDR3 reads TGTGCCAGCAGCCCATTAGCGGGAGGGCGGGAATACGAGCAGTACTTC. The encoded protein is CASSPLAGGREYEQYF. V and J are TRBV4-2 and TRBJ2-7; TRBD2 agrees at 11 bases. The CDR3 spans 16 residues. Germline CDR1 reads LGHNA; CDR2 reads YNFKEQ. V lost 4 bases to trimming and J lost 4 bases; unmatched junction nucleotides: 9.

This chain links TRBV7-9 with TRBJ2-2; D unresolved. CDR3 length equals 15 residues. The ends were cut back, 2 bases at V and 2 bases at J, with 9 bases in the middle. CDR1 is SEHNR, CDR2 FQNEAQ, per germline (reference sequence). Here the CDR3 DNA reads TGTGCCAGCAGCTTATGGCTGGCAAACACCGGGGAGCTGTTTTTT. Its protein is CASSLWLANTGELFF. Looking up the rest from reference TRBV7-9 and TRBJ2-2 gives the full variable domain: DTGVSQNPRHKITKRGQNVTFRCDPISEHNRLYWYRQTLGQGPEFLTYFQNEAQLEKSRLLSDRFSAERPKGSFSTLEIQRTEQGDSAMYLCASSLWLANTGELFFGEGSRLTVL.

This clone was found a few times. This chain joins TRBV7-6 and TRBJ2-7; TRBD1 aligns across 7 bases. CDR1 is SGHVS, CDR2 FNYEAQ, per germline. Trimming took 1 base from V and 4 from J; bases not matched to a gene: 7. The CDR3 is made up of 15 amino acids. The CDR3 region has the DNA TGTGCCAGCAGCTTAGTATCAGACAGGGTGTACGAGCAGTACTTC. It encodes CASSLVSDRVYEQYF.

There are many counts of this clone. The CDR3 region has the DNA TGTGCCAGCAGCTTAGTGGAGGGCGCTAACACTGAAGCTTTCTTT. Protein product: CASSLVEGANTEAFF. The chain uses TRBV7-9 and TRBJ1-1; D not certain. Germline V CDR1 and CDR2: SEHNR, FQNEAQ (reference sequence). Trimming removed 1 base from V and 2 bases from J, with 11 bases in between. This CDR3 is 15 amino acids long.